Listed here are 26 T cell receptor beta chains from one sample, sequenced in a study of Ad26.COV2.S vaccination and SARS-CoV-2 variants (dated by TCRdb to 2020 to 2023). The treatment or condition label for this specimen denotes: some 20 received Ad26.COV2.S at low or high dose, single or two shots; about 5 received placebo; per-sample allocation not given. Repertoires of vaccine and placebo recipients were sequenced from samples collected on day 63 after the first injection. Libraries came from the immunoSEQ multiplex PCR assay. What TCRdb holds here is the immuneACCESS table cut down to in-frame rearrangements. Part of the clones is not present; checked against another copy, under half of the missing clones reflect an unresolved V gene, and the others are unexplained. For this sample the table gives approximately 410,000 clones, of which roughly 90% were detected only once. The top ten hold 1.5% to 2% of the sample.

The material sequenced was peripheral blood, taken in a trial of Ad26.COV2.S vaccine versus placebo. The receptors originated from a person aged 18-65 years who received the Ad26.COV2.S COVID-19 vaccine or a placebo.

The rearrangement links TRBV9 to TRBJ2-3; the D gene is possibly TRBD2 (5 bases). Trimming took off 1 base at V and 4 bases at J, with 13 bases between the two ends. CDR1 SGDLS and CDR2 YYNGEE come from the germline V gene. The CDR3 contains 15 residues. This CDR3 is CASSVQDSESDTQYF. The CDR3 coding sequence is TGTGCCAGCAGCGTACAGGACTCCGAATCAGATACGCAGTATTTT.

The V call is TRBV19, the J call TRBJ1-2; TRBD1 matches 7 bases. Germline V lookup: CDR1 LNHDA, CDR2 SQIVND (reference sequence). Trimming at V came to 6 bases and at J to 5 bases, leaving 3 bases not matched to a gene. There are 12 residues in the CDR3. The CDR3 DNA sequence: TGTGCCAGTAGGACAGGGAGATATGGCTACACCTTC. It codes for CASRTGRYGYTF.

This clone came up a few times. Here the CDR3 reads CASSATYGDHIWPLHF. The DNA of the CDR3 is TGTGCCAGCTCAGCTACCTACGGGGACCATATTTGGCCCCTCCACTTT. V gene TRBV18 combines with J gene TRBJ1-6; perhaps TRBD1 as D (5 bases). Trimming left V 5 bases short and J 13 bases short, with 24 bases between. There are 16 residues in the CDR3. CDR1 is KGHSH and CDR2 is LQKENI in the germline V gene.

The V call is TRBV9, the J call TRBJ1-2; TRBD1 agrees at 8 bases. The CDR3 extends over 16 amino acids. Germline V gene data show CDR1 as SGDLS and CDR2 as YYNGEE. Losses at the gene ends were 2 bases for V and 0 bases for J; bases not matched to a gene: 6. This CDR3 is CASSVLGTGTNYGYTF. CDR3 coding DNA: TGTGCCAGCAGCGTTCTAGGGACAGGCACTAACTATGGCTACACCTTC.

This chain joins TRBV27 and TRBJ1-4; D not resolved. The CDR3 runs 12 residues. Germline CDR1 MNHEY, CDR2 SMNVEV (reference sequence). Trimming took off 5 bases at V and 8 bases at J, with 9 bases between the two ends. The CDR3 bases are TGTGCCAGCAGTGGGAGTGAGGAAAAACTGTTTTTT. It yields the protein CASSGSEEKLFF. Together with reference TRBV27 and TRBJ1-4, the CDR3 gives the full variable domain: EAQVTQNPRYLITVTGKKLTVTCSQNMNHEYMSWYRQDPGLGLRQIYYSMNVEVTDKGDVPEGYKVSRKEKRNFPLILESPSPNQTSLYFCASSGSEEKLFFGSGTQLSVL.

The V call is TRBV6-5, the J call TRBJ2-7; TRBD1 matches 8 bases. The CDR3 consists of 13 residues. The germline CDR1 and CDR2 sequences are MNHEY and SVGAGI. V was pared by 6 bases and J by 5 bases, with 6 bases of the junction left unmatched. Here the CDR3 reads CASRVRGQNEQYF. In nucleotides, the CDR3 is TGTGCCAGCAGGGTCAGGGGGCAAAACGAGCAGTACTTC.

The genes are TRBV20-1 and TRBJ1-5, with D perhaps matching TRBD1 (5 bases). The CDR3 spans 15 residues. V gave up 3 bases and J gave up 8 bases, with 20 bases separating them. Germline values: CDR1 DFQATT, CDR2 SNEGSKA (reference sequence). The CDR3 sequence: CSASSWGAGAEPQHF. The CDR3 DNA follows: TGCAGTGCTAGTAGTTGGGGCGCGGGTGCGGAGCCCCAGCATTTT.

The chain joins TRBV28 to TRBJ1-1; D is uncertain. This CDR3 has 14 amino acids. Germline CDR1 is MDHEN and CDR2 is SYDVKM. The V end was cut by 5 bases, the J end by 6 bases, with 16 bases between. The CDR3 protein is CASSLAFGGSEAFF. The CDR3 DNA follows: TGTGCCAGCAGTCTTGCCTTCGGAGGATCTGAAGCTTTCTTT.

The gene calls are TRBV4-1 and TRBJ1-1, with D possibly matching TRBD1 (5 bases). The germline gives CDR1 MGHRA, CDR2 YSYEKL. The CDR3 spans 16 residues. The germline V and J ends were trimmed by 4 bases and 4 bases, with 19 bases remaining between them. The DNA for the CDR3 is TGCGCCAGCAGCCGGCAAAGGGGAAAGGAGGGCACTGAAGCTTTCTTT. Its protein is CASSRQRGKEGTEAFF.

The chain links TRBV28 to TRBJ2-4, with a tentative D call TRBD1 (5 bases). Deletions cut 6 bases from V and 3 bases from J, with 15 bases between. The CDR3 is 15 amino acids. In germline, CDR1 is MDHEN, CDR2 SYDVKM. In DNA form, the CDR3 reads TGTGCCAGCAGCCGACCGCAGGGCGGCAAAAACATTCAGTACTTC. Its protein is CASSRPQGGKNIQYF.

The chain combines TRBV3-1 (or the pseudogene TRBV3-2) with TRBJ1-5; D ambiguous. This CDR3 comprises 17 residues. V lost 1 base and J lost 2, with 15 bases in between. Looked up from germline, CDR1 is LGHDT and CDR2 is YNNKEL (reference sequence). CDR3 in DNA: TGTGCCAGCAGCCAAGGCCGTCGGATGCGAGGCAATCAGCCCCAGCATTTT. Translating gives CASSQGRRMRGNQPQHF.

The V and J genes are TRBV7-9 and TRBJ2-1, with 7 bases matching TRBD2. This CDR3 region has 15 residues. Germline loops: CDR1 SEHNR, CDR2 FQNEAQ (reference sequence). V was clipped by 8 bases and J by 4 bases; unmatched bases: 11. The CDR3, as DNA: TGTGCCAGCGGGGAGGGGCCGGACTATTACAATGAGCAGTTCTTC. Protein: CASGEGPDYYNEQFF.

The V gene is TRBV30, the J gene TRBJ1-1; D is ambiguous. Germline V gene sequence: CDR1 GTSNPN, CDR2 SVGIG (reference sequence). CDR3 length: 12 residues. V lost 3 bases to trimming and J lost 7 bases, with 12 bases between them. The CDR3 DNA sequence: TGTGCCTGGAGACCACGGGGATTTGAAGCTTTCTTT. It yields the protein CAWRPRGFEAFF.

The V gene is TRBV19, the J gene TRBJ2-7, with 7 bases fitting TRBD1. Losses at the gene ends were 5 bases for V and 0 bases for J; bases not matched to a gene: 7. The CDR3 runs 15 residues. Germline V gene sequence: CDR1 LNHDA, CDR2 SQIVND (reference sequence). CDR3 loop: CASSPGGVGSYEQYF. CDR3 DNA: TGTGCCAGTAGTCCAGGGGGTGTGGGCTCCTACGAGCAGTACTTC.

This rearrangement joins TRBV7-2 to TRBJ2-7; D possibly corresponds to TRBD1 (6 bases). Trimming shortened V by 5 bases and J by 4 bases, and 12 bases separated the two germline ends. The CDR3 has 13 residues. Germline V gene data show CDR1 as SGHTA and CDR2 as FQGNSA. Here the CDR3 reads CASSKGQGYEQYF. The CDR3, as DNA: TGTGCCAGCAGCAAGGGACAAGGGTACGAGCAGTACTTC.

The genes are TRBV7-6 and TRBJ2-3; no definite D call. Germline V CDR1 and CDR2: SGHVS, FNYEAQ. V was pared by 5 bases and J by 6 bases, with 15 bases between. The CDR3 covers 14 residues. The DNA of the CDR3 is TGTGCCAGCAGCGGTGTGGGGTTTCAGGATACGCAGTATTTT. It yields the protein CASSGVGFQDTQYF.

This clone was counted only a few times. This CDR3 reads CASSTTKGEHKQFF. In DNA, the CDR3 is TGCGCCAGCAGCACTACGAAAGGGGAACACAAGCAGTTCTTC. The chain links TRBV5-1 to TRBJ2-1, with D perhaps matching TRBD1 (5 bases). This CDR3 is 14 amino acids long. CDR1 SGHRS and CDR2 YFSETQ come from the germline V gene. V shed 4 bases and J shed 11 bases, with 19 bases lying between them.

On this clone: The sample contains more than one DNA sequence encoding this CDR3. This rearrangement joins TRBV7-2 to TRBJ2-5; tentatively, D is TRBD1 or TRBD2 (5 bases each). Germline CDR1 reads SGHTA; CDR2 reads FQGNSA. Trimming stripped 3 bases from V and 2 bases from J, with 7 bases between. This CDR3 region has 13 residues. Here the CDR3 DNA reads TGTGCCAGCAGCTTGGGACCTCAAGAGACCCAGTACTTC. It yields the protein CASSLGPQETQYF.

In DNA, the CDR3 is TGTGCCAGCAGCTTGATAGCGGGGGACAATGAGCAGTTCTTC. As protein: CASSLIAGDNEQFF. V is TRBV7-9 and J is TRBJ2-1; TRBD2 agrees at 9 bases. V was pared by 3 bases and J by 5 bases, with 2 bases of the junction left unmatched. This CDR3 is 14 amino acids long. The germline V gene encodes CDR1 SEHNR and CDR2 FQNEAQ (reference sequence).

The chain carries TRBV30 and TRBJ2-2, with TRBD1 matching over 9 bases. This CDR3 has 15 amino acids. J gave up 3 bases and V 8 bases, and 10 bases lay outside the gene matches. Germline CDR1 reads GTSNPN; CDR2 reads SVGIG (reference sequence). The CDR3 reads CARKRRDRDTGELFF. The CDR3 bases are TGTGCCCGTAAACGGAGGGACAGGGACACCGGGGAGCTGTTTTTT.

The rearrangement uses TRBV2 and TRBJ2-5; the D gene could be TRBD1 or TRBD2 (5 bases each). The CDR3 contains 15 residues. Trimming cost V 1 base and J 0 bases, with 9 bases left between them. CDR1 and CDR2 from the germline V gene are SNHLY and FYNNEI. CDR3 sequence (DNA): TGTGCCAGCAGTGAAGAAGAGGGGAACCAAGAGACCCAGTACTTC. Residues: CASSEEEGNQETQYF.

The rearrangement uses TRBV6-2 or TRBV6-3 and TRBJ2-1, with 15 bases lining up with TRBD2. CDR3 length equals 16 residues. The germline V gene encodes CDR1 MNHEY and CDR2 SVGEGT. With V trimmed by 4 bases and J by 10 bases, 8 bases remained unmatched. As DNA, the CDR3 is TGTGCCAGCAGTTCCCGGACTAGCGGGGGGGCCTGGGAGCAGTTCTTC. Translated, it gives CASSSRTSGGAWEQFF.

J is TRBJ1-5 and V is TRBV5-1; D not certain. This CDR3 contains 14 residues. Trimming removed 1 base at V and 2 bases at J, with 7 bases between. Germline V CDR1 and CDR2: SGHRS, YFSETQ. Here the CDR3 reads CASSLSLGNQPQHF. Written as DNA, the CDR3 is TGCGCCAGCAGCTTGTCACTGGGCAATCAGCCCCAGCATTTT.

The rearrangement joins TRBV9 to TRBJ1-2; D is uncertain. This CDR3 is built from 12 residues. From germline, CDR1 is SGDLS and CDR2 YYNGEE. The ends were cut back, 0 bases at V and 7 bases at J, with 7 bases in the middle. The CDR3 bases are TGTGCCAGCAGCGTAGCGGTGGGTGGCTACACCTTC. It specifies CASSVAVGGYTF.

The V and J genes are TRBV19 and TRBJ2-6, with 8 bases aligning to TRBD2. This CDR3 has 19 residues. CDR1 is LNHDA, CDR2 SQIVND, per germline (reference sequence). Trimming at V came to 3 bases and at J to 3 bases, leaving 13 bases not matched to a gene. The CDR3 DNA is TGTGCCAGTAGTATCAGGCGGTCCCGGGGGGGATTTGGGGCCAACGTCCTGACTTTC. Amino acid sequence: CASSIRRSRGGFGANVLTF.

The chain has TRBV29-1 and TRBJ1-2, with TRBD1 matching over 8 bases. The CDR3 is 14 amino acids. Germline lookup yields CDR1 SQVTM and CDR2 ANQGSEA. The junction had 3 bases not matched to a gene; V was cut back by 3 bases and J by 0 bases. CDR3 sequence reads: CSVEGGQANYGYTF. As DNA, the CDR3 is TGCAGCGTTGAGGGGGGACAGGCTAACTATGGCTACACCTTC.